These 27 T cell receptor beta chains share one sample of origin, sequenced in a study of CD8 T cells in Susac syndrome. The authors reverse transcribed about 0.5 to 1 ug RNA with random hexamers. TCRdb passed the immunoSEQ multiplex PCR reads through MiXCR, listing each CDR3 protein once. Among 130,000 to 150,000 distinct CDR3 sequences listed, 90% to 95% were seen once. The sequenced sample was CD8+ T cells from PBMCs. The receptors stem from a human donor in good health.

This clonotype has a single count. The chain uses TRBV12-3 or TRBV12-4 and TRBJ2-5; a possible D gene is TRBD2 (5 bases). This CDR3 has 14 residues. V lost 7 bases and J 4 bases, leaving 16 bases between the germline ends. CDR3 sequence: CASNLLGIRETQYF. The CDR3 nucleotides are TGTGCCAGCAACCTACTAGGAATTAGAGAGACCCAGTACTTC.

The J gene is TRBJ2-5, the V gene TRBV7-9; perhaps TRBD1 as D (5 bases). The CDR3 is 14 amino acids. The V end was cut by 2 bases, the J end by 3 bases, with 10 bases between. Germline V gene sequence: CDR1 SEHNR, CDR2 FQNEAQ (reference sequence). CDR3 region: CASSLLDTEETQYF. CDR3 sequence (DNA): TGTGCCAGCAGCTTATTGGACACAGAAGAGACCCAGTACTTC.

The V gene is TRBV28, the J gene TRBJ2-7; D may correspond to TRBD1 or TRBD2 (5 bases each). Germline values: CDR1 MDHEN, CDR2 SYDVKM. The CDR3 runs 14 residues. The V gene lost 6 bases and the J gene lost 0 bases, with 12 bases spanning the gap. CDR3 DNA sequence: TGTGCCAGCAGGGGGGTACCTATCTCCTACGAGCAGTACTTC. Its protein is CASRGVPISYEQYF.

The chain is built from TRBV11-2 and TRBJ2-7; D gene ambiguous. Germline V gene data show CDR1 as SGHAT and CDR2 as FQNNGV. CDR3 size: 13 residues. V gave up 5 bases and J gave up 3 bases, with 11 bases separating them. CDR3 nucleotide sequence: TGTGCCAGCAGCCCCCCCCACAGCTACGAGCAGTACTTC. It translates to CASSPPHSYEQYF.

The rearrangement uses TRBV9 and TRBJ1-1; tentative D call: TRBD1 (6 bases). V was shortened by 0 bases and J by 1 base, with 10 bases between the two germline ends. There are 15 residues in the CDR3. Germline V gene lookup returns CDR1 SGDLS and CDR2 YYNGEE. The CDR3 DNA reads TGTGCCAGCAGCGTAGCGGACAGCGAGAACACTGAAGCTTTCTTT. It specifies CASSVADSENTEAFF.

The chain recombines TRBV29-1 with TRBJ2-2, with 9 bases matching TRBD2. Germline V CDR1 and CDR2: SQVTM, ANQGSEA. Losses at the gene ends were 4 bases for V and 8 bases for J; bases not matched to a gene: 5. The CDR3 has 13 amino acids. CDR3 in amino acids: CSVVGSGRGELFF. In nucleotides, the CDR3 is TGCAGCGTTGTAGGTAGCGGGAGAGGGGAGCTGTTTTTT.

The gene calls are TRBV30 and TRBJ1-1; D unresolved. The CDR3 has 13 residues. Trimming removed 0 bases at V and 3 bases at J, with 8 bases between. The germline gives CDR1 GTSNPN, CDR2 SVGIG (reference sequence). CDR3 residues: CAWSVAPYTEAFF. The CDR3 coding sequence is TGTGCCTGGAGTGTCGCCCCGTACACTGAAGCTTTCTTT.

The rearrangement links TRBV27 to TRBJ2-7, with D tentatively TRBD1 (5 bases). The CDR3 has 13 amino acids. V lost 3 bases, J lost 3 bases, and 9 bases lay in between. Per germline, CDR1 MNHEY and CDR2 SMNVEV (reference sequence). In DNA, the CDR3 is TGTGCCAGCAGTTTGAACCAGGGCTACGAGCAGTACTTC. It specifies CASSLNQGYEQYF.

This chain joins TRBV27 and TRBJ1-1; a possible D gene is TRBD1 (5 bases). Germline CDR1 reads MNHEY; CDR2 reads SMNVEV (reference sequence). Trimming stripped 6 bases from V and 1 base from J, with 9 bases between. The CDR3 extends over 13 amino acids. The CDR3 here is CASRLTENTEAFF. For the CDR3, the DNA is TGTGCCAGCAGACTGACAGAGAACACTGAAGCTTTCTTT.

The chain links TRBV7-9 to TRBJ2-1; 12 bases map to TRBD2. The CDR3 is 14 residues long. Trimming at V came to 5 bases and at J to 8 bases, leaving 4 bases not matched to a gene. Germline V lookup: CDR1 SEHNR, CDR2 FQNEAQ (reference sequence). The DNA of the CDR3 is TGTGCCAGCAGCCGACTAGCGGGAGCCCATGAGCAGTTCTTC. It specifies CASSRLAGAHEQFF.

The table lists this clonotype with a count of one. The chain links TRBV7-9 to TRBJ1-2, with 11 bases lining up with TRBD1. V trimming: 5 bases; J trimming: 7 bases; junction bases outside the gene matches: 9. CDR3 size: 15 residues. Germline assignment: CDR1 SEHNR and CDR2 FQNEAQ (reference sequence). The CDR3: CASSPRTGGTGGYTF. The CDR3, as DNA: TGTGCCAGCAGCCCCCGGACAGGGGGCACGGGTGGCTACACCTTC.

The V gene is TRBV20-1, the J gene TRBJ2-7, with unresolved D. CDR1 and CDR2 (germline): DFQATT, SNEGSKA (reference sequence). The V end was cut by 0 bases, the J end by 4 bases, with 7 bases between. CDR3 size: 12 residues. DNA of the CDR3: TGCAGTGCTAGAGATCTGGTATACGAGCAGTACTTC. This encodes CSARDLVYEQYF.

The V and J genes are TRBV28 and TRBJ2-7; TRBD2 agrees at 8 bases. The germline V gene has CDR1 MDHEN and CDR2 SYDVKM. There are 16 residues in the CDR3. V was pared by 5 bases and J by 0 bases, with 9 bases of the junction left unmatched. The CDR3 here is CASSPRLAQSSYEQYF. CDR3 nucleotide sequence: TGTGCCAGCAGTCCCCGACTAGCGCAAAGCTCCTACGAGCAGTACTTC.

The J gene is TRBJ2-7, the V gene TRBV27; D might be TRBD1 (6 bases). The V gene lost 5 bases and the J gene lost 3 bases, with 17 bases spanning the gap. CDR1 and CDR2 from the germline V gene are MNHEY and SMNVEV (reference sequence). This CDR3 comprises 15 residues. CDR3 DNA sequence: TGTGCCAGCAGTCTGACAGGAAATCAGCACTACGAGCAGTACTTC. Its translation is CASSLTGNQHYEQYF.

This sequence joins TRBV12-3 or TRBV12-4 and TRBJ2-1; D unclear. The CDR3 has 11 amino acids. V was shortened by 1 base and J by 15 bases, with 10 bases between the two germline ends. The CDR3 sequence is CASSLGPVSFF. For the CDR3, the DNA is TGTGCCAGCAGTTTAGGGCCAGTATCGTTCTTC.

The rearrangement links TRBV15 to TRBJ2-1, with 7 bases fitting TRBD2. J gave up 8 bases and V 5 bases, and 3 bases lay outside the gene matches. There are 12 residues in the CDR3. In germline, CDR1 is LNHNV, CDR2 YYDKDF (reference sequence). CDR3 nucleotides: TGTGCCACCAGCGGGGGGAGGGATGAGCAGTTCTTC. Residues: CATSGGRDEQFF.

The CDR3 here is CAWSWGDSYEQYF. The CDR3 DNA sequence: TGTGCCTGGAGTTGGGGGGACTCCTACGAGCAGTACTTC. This chain uses TRBV30 with TRBJ2-7, with TRBD2 as a possible D gene (6 bases). Trimming stripped 2 bases from V and 0 bases from J, with 8 bases between. Germline CDR1 reads GTSNPN; CDR2 reads SVGIG (reference sequence). This CDR3 region has 13 residues.

This chain connects TRBV29-1 to TRBJ1-1; D gene ambiguous. The CDR3 has 15 amino acids. V was clipped by 4 bases and J by 3 bases, with 18 bases between them. Germline V gene lookup returns CDR1 SQVTM and CDR2 ANQGSEA. The chain's CDR3 is CSVVAPSYGHTEAFF. CDR3 in DNA: TGCAGCGTTGTCGCGCCATCGTACGGACACACTGAAGCTTTCTTT.

The chain employs TRBV2 and TRBJ2-5; 9 bases align to TRBD1. The CDR3 is 14 amino acids. The germline CDR1 and CDR2 sequences are SNHLY and FYNNEI. V gave up 7 bases and J gave up 5 bases; unmatched junction bases: 8. The CDR3: CASTALDRGETQYF. Written as DNA, the CDR3 is TGTGCCAGCACCGCCCTGGACAGGGGTGAGACCCAGTACTTC.

V is TRBV4-2 and J is TRBJ2-7; 8 nucleotides align to TRBD1. The trim removed 1 base at V and 2 bases at J, leaving 4 bases unmatched. The CDR3 length is 15 residues. CDR1 is LGHNA, CDR2 YNFKEQ, per germline. The CDR3 sequence is CASSQVGQAAYEQYF. The CDR3 DNA is TGTGCCAGCAGCCAAGTGGGACAGGCAGCCTACGAGCAGTACTTC.

CDR3 sequence reads: CASHGLAGGSTDTQYF. CDR3 sequence (DNA): TGTGCCAGCCATGGACTAGCGGGAGGGTCCACAGATACGCAGTATTTT. The V and J genes are TRBV27 and TRBJ2-3, with 15 bases matching TRBD2. CDR1 is MNHEY, CDR2 SMNVEV, per germline (reference sequence). V shed 8 bases, J shed 2 bases, and the junction held 5 bases outside the gene matches. The CDR3 is made up of 16 amino acids.

This clonotype came up a few times. As DNA, the CDR3 is TGTGCCAGCAGTTTAACCCACAATGAGCAGTTCTTC. Encoded protein: CASSLTHNEQFF. The V and J genes are TRBV27 and TRBJ2-1, with no clear D. V lost 2 bases and J 5 bases, leaving 4 bases between the germline ends. Per the germline V gene, CDR1 is MNHEY and CDR2 is SMNVEV (reference sequence). CDR3 length: 12 residues.

The CDR3 protein is CASSQVMARGTEAFF. In nucleotides, the CDR3 is TGCGCCAGCAGCCAAGTCATGGCAAGGGGCACTGAAGCTTTCTTT. The chain is built from TRBV4-1 and TRBJ1-1; D is perhaps TRBD1 (5 bases). Trimming took off 1 base at V and 4 bases at J, with 13 bases between the two ends. CDR3 length: 15 residues. The germline CDR1 and CDR2 sequences are MGHRA and YSYEKL.

CDR3 in amino acids: CASSFRGLGYEQYF. The CDR3 bases are TGTGCCAGCAGTTTCAGGGGATTGGGCTACGAGCAGTACTTC. The rearrangement joins TRBV27 to TRBJ2-7, with D possibly matching TRBD1 (6 bases). This CDR3 comprises 14 residues. V was pared by 3 bases and J by 3 bases, with 12 bases between. Germline CDR1 is MNHEY and CDR2 is SMNVEV (reference sequence).

The J gene is TRBJ1-1, the V gene TRBV27, with TRBD1 identical over 8 bases. The germline V gene has CDR1 MNHEY and CDR2 SMNVEV (reference sequence). There are 14 residues in the CDR3. After removal of 10 bases from V and 1 base from J, the junction contained 8 bases not matched to a gene. CDR3 DNA: TGTGCCACCACCGCCGGGACAGGGAACACTGAAGCTTTCTTT. Residues: CATTAGTGNTEAFF.

The CDR3 region has the DNA TGTGCCAGCAGCTTGGGACGGGGGGCGAGCACAGATACGCAGTATTTT. The encoded protein is CASSLGRGASTDTQYF. The rearrangement joins TRBV5-4 to TRBJ2-3; D is perhaps TRBD2 (7 bases). CDR1 SGHNT and CDR2 YYREEE come from the germline V gene (reference sequence). CDR3 length equals 16 residues. With 0 bases removed from V and 0 bases from J, the gap between germline ends came to 11 bases.

The chain couples TRBV14 to TRBJ2-5; 7 bases fit TRBD2. J lost 2 bases, V lost 0 bases, and 9 bases had no gene match. This CDR3 is 17 amino acids long. CDR1 is SGHDN and CDR2 is FVKESK in the germline V gene. Here the CDR3 DNA reads TGTGCCAGCAGCCAAGAGGGAGGGACTAACCTTCAAGAGACCCAGTACTTC. Amino acid sequence: CASSQEGGTNLQETQYF.